This T cell receptor beta chain emerged from a study of control samples from healthy donors and cancer patients (dated by TCRdb to about 2020). The library was made by the immunoSEQ multiplex PCR assay. TCRdb stores this immuneACCESS table with in-frame sequences only. Part of the clones is absent; in the studies checked, under half of the shortfall reflects unresolved V genes, and no reason is known for the rest. Within this sample are around 150,000 clones, with around 96% of them counted one time only. Around 8.5% of the sample rests with the top ten. The CDR3 measures 15 amino acids from cysteine to phenylalanine. Only the CDR3 region is kept as DNA, spanning 45 bases read in frame from base 1. V is cut by 8 bases and J by 5 bases, and the space between the germline ends is 20 bases. Based on the germline V gene (reference sequence), the CDR1 and CDR2 sequences are MNHEY and SMNVEV. As for this clone: Its target antigen remains unknown. The sample holds no much larger clone one base away, and base qualities are not on file.

The sequencing input was blood. The sequence derives from a woman aged 35 to 49 in good health. This chain joins TRBV27 to TRBJ2-3, with TRBD2 tentatively as D gene (6 bases match). The CDR3 region reads CASPPSLGLLDTQYF. At the DNA level, the sequence is TGTGCCAGCCCCCCTAGCTTGGGACTGCTAGATACGCAGTATTTT.